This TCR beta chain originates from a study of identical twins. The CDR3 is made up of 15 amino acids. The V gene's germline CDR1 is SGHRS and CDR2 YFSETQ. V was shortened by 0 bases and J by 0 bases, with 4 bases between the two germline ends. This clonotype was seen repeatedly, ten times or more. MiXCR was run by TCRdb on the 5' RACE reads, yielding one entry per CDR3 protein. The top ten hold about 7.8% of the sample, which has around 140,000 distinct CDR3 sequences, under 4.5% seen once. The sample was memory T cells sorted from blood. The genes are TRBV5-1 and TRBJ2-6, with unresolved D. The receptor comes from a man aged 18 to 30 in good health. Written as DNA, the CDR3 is TGCGCCAGCAGCTTGGCCAGCTCTGGGGCCAACGTCCTGACTTTC. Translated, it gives CASSLASSGANVLTF. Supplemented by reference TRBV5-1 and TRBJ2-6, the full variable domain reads KAGVTQTPRYLIKTRGQQVTLSCSPISGHRSVSWYQQTPGQGLQFLFEYFSETQRNKGNFPGRFSGRQFSNSRSEMNVSTLELGDSALYLCASSLASSGANVLTFGAGSRLTVL.